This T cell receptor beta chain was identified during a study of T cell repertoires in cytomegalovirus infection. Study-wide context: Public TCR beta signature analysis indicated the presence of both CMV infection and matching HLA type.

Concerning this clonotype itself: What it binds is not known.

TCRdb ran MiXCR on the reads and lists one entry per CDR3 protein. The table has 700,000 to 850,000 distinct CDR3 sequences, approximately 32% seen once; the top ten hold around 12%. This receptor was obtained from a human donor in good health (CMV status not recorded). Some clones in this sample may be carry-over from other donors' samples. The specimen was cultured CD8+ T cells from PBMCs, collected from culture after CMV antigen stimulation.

As DNA, the CDR3 is TGTGCCAGCTCACCAATGGACAGGGATCAGCCCCAGCATTTT. Translating gives CASSPMDRDQPQHF. The rearrangement links TRBV18 to TRBJ1-5, with 8 bases matching TRBD1. With V trimmed by 2 bases and J by 5 bases, 2 bases remained unmatched. The CDR3 is 14 amino acids. Looked up from germline, CDR1 is KGHSH and CDR2 is LQKENI.